The clone carrying this TCR beta chain was picked up a small number of times. Germline V lookup: CDR1 MNHNS, CDR2 SASEGT. Trimming took off 6 bases at V and 5 bases at J, with 28 bases between the two ends. The CDR3 is made up of 18 amino acids. The source of the sample is a study of T-cell reconstitution after alpha-beta-depleted transplantation in children. Unique molecular identifiers tagged the TCRbeta library. TCRdb analysed the PCR reads with MiXCR anew, one entry per CDR3 protein. The table includes hundreds of thousands of distinct CDR3 sequences, around a sixth detected once. This chain connects TRBV6-1 to TRBJ2-5, with D possibly being TRBD1 (5 bases). This TCR was sampled from a human donor who donated a stem cell graft to a child with acute myeloid leukemia. Sequencing was performed on PBMCs from the stem cell graft donor, taken from the stem cell graft. CDR3 bases: TGTGCCAGCAGAGGGATGAGTGGCAGGGTGTTAACTGCGGAGACCCAGTACTTC. Amino acids: CASRGMSGRVLTAETQYF.